One sample yielded the 27 T cell receptor beta chains listed below, sequenced in a study of blood T cells in healthy people across ages. The authors ran a second PCR of about 6 to 11 cycles using a sample-barcoded 5' primer and a J-beta primer mix. TCRdb reprocessed the 5' RACE reads via MiXCR and lists one record per CDR3 protein. The profile shows around 1,500,000 distinct CDR3 sequences, roughly 45% of them singletons. The specimen was blood. These receptors were obtained from a woman aged 18-29 years in good health.

This clonotype was detected a few times. CDR3 region: CASSRPGARGTEAFF. Here the CDR3 DNA reads TGTGCCAGCAGTCGGCCCGGGGCGAGGGGCACTGAAGCTTTCTTT. The chain uses TRBV27 and TRBJ1-1; a weak D match, TRBD1 (5 bases). Trimming left V 5 bases short and J 4 bases short, with 17 bases between. The germline gives CDR1 MNHEY, CDR2 SMNVEV (reference sequence). The CDR3 is 15 amino acids.

This chain uses TRBV7-9 with TRBJ2-3; 8 nucleotides align to TRBD2. The J segment lost 0 bases and the V segment lost 5 bases, leaving 10 bases of the junction unmatched. The CDR3 is 17 amino acids. CDR1 is SEHNR, CDR2 FQNEAQ, per germline (reference sequence). The CDR3 coding sequence is TGTGCCAGCAGCCCCCACAAACTAGCGGCTAGCACAGATACGCAGTATTTT. It is translated as CASSPHKLAASTDTQYF. Drawing the rest from reference TRBV7-9 and TRBJ2-3, the complete variable domain is DTGVSQNPRHKITKRGQNVTFRCDPISEHNRLYWYRQTLGQGPEFLTYFQNEAQLEKSRLLSDRFSAERPKGSFSTLEIQRTEQGDSAMYLCASSPHKLAASTDTQYFGPGTRLTVL.

The CDR3 bases are TGTGCCAGCAGTGCGGAAATAGCGGGGGCACAAGAGACCCAGTACTTC. It yields the protein CASSAEIAGAQETQYF. The chain recombines TRBV2 with TRBJ2-5; 9 bases line up with TRBD2. CDR1 is SNHLY, CDR2 FYNNEI, per germline. V gave up 4 bases and J gave up 2 bases; unmatched junction bases: 8. This CDR3 comprises 16 residues.

The chain employs TRBV29-1 and TRBJ2-4; D tentatively reads TRBD1 or TRBD2 (5 bases each). Judging by the DNA end, TRBJ2-7 fits better; the J call may be wrong. The CDR3 runs 10 residues. CDR1 and CDR2 (germline): SQVTM, ANQGSEA. The CDR3 bases are TGCAGCGTAGGGACGAGCGAGCAGTACTTC. Translation gives CSVGTSEQYF.

The chain combines TRBV25-1 with TRBJ2-1; either TRBD1 or TRBD2 may supply D (5 bases each). The better agreement between TRBJ2-7 and the DNA end casts doubt on the J call. The CDR3 is made up of 11 amino acids. Germline CDR1 reads MGHDK; CDR2 reads SYGVNS. Here the CDR3 reads CATEGYNEQYF. DNA of the CDR3: TGTGCCACTGAGGGGTACAATGAGCAGTACTTC.

This clonotype was observed a handful of times. The gene calls are TRBV4-1 and TRBJ1-4, with a weak D call TRBD1 (5 bases). Trimming took 5 bases from V and 8 from J, leaving 21 bases between them. This CDR3 has 16 amino acids. Germline CDR1 reads MGHRA; CDR2 reads YSYEKL. This chain's CDR3 is CASSYSRGAGDEKLFF. CDR3 nucleotide sequence: TGCGCCAGCAGCTATAGTAGGGGCGCGGGGGACGAAAAACTGTTTTTT.

This chain uses TRBV5-1 with TRBJ2-7; TRBD1 is a possible D gene (6 bases). The DNA end is more similar to TRBJ2-5, so the J call may be wrong. Germline loops: CDR1 SGHRS, CDR2 YFSETQ. This CDR3 has 15 residues. Here the CDR3 reads CASSLGTGPGETQYF. The CDR3 DNA reads TGCGCCAGCAGCTTGGGAACAGGGCCGGGGGAGACCCAGTACTTC.

CDR3 amino acids: CASSSNLAGNYQETQYF. CDR3 nucleotide sequence: TGTGCCAGCAGCTCAAACCTAGCGGGGAATTACCAAGAGACCCAGTACTTC. The chain employs TRBV7-9 and TRBJ2-5; 9 bases match TRBD2. With V trimmed by 4 bases and J by 0 bases, 9 bases remained unmatched. The CDR3 extends over 17 amino acids. Germline lookup yields CDR1 SEHNR and CDR2 FQNEAQ (reference sequence). The full variable domain, completed using reference TRBV7-9 and TRBJ2-5, is DTGVSQNPRHKITKRGQNVTFRCDPISEHNRLYWYRQTLGQGPEFLTYFQNEAQLEKSRLLSDRFSAERPKGSFSTLEIQRTEQGDSAMYLCASSSNLAGNYQETQYFGPGTRLLVL.

This clonotype turned up a few times. V and J are TRBV4-2 and TRBJ2-5; D possibly matches TRBD1 or TRBD2 (5 bases each). The V end was cut by 1 base, the J end by 11 bases, with 20 bases between. CDR1 and CDR2 (germline): LGHNA, YNFKEQ. The CDR3 contains 15 residues. This CDR3 reads CASSQVRRDREEQYF. The CDR3 coding sequence is TGTGCCAGCAGCCAAGTTCGCCGGGACCGGGAAGAGCAGTACTTC.

The CDR3 region is CASSHVSIRDRDYGYTF. The CDR3, as DNA: TGCGCCAGCAGCCACGTGTCCATCCGGGACAGGGATTATGGCTACACCTTC. The chain has TRBV4-1 and TRBJ1-2; 9 bases are shared with TRBD1. The ends lost 3 bases at V and 5 bases at J; junction bases unmatched: 13. CDR3 length: 17 amino acids. Germline lookup yields CDR1 MGHRA and CDR2 YSYEKL.

The V and J genes are TRBV20-1 and TRBJ1-4; D gene ambiguous. Germline-derived CDR1 and CDR2 are DFQATT and SNEGSKA (reference sequence). V was pared by 6 bases and J by 4 bases, with 12 bases between. This CDR3 contains 13 residues. The CDR3 loop is CSASRQVNEKLFF. For the CDR3, the DNA is TGCAGTGCCAGCAGGCAGGTTAATGAAAAACTGTTTTTT.

This clonotype was seen a few times. The chain combines TRBV9 with TRBJ2-5, with 9 positions matching TRBD1. The germline V gene has CDR1 SGDLS and CDR2 YYNGEE. V dropped 2 bases and J dropped 5; count of bases not matched to a gene: 4. The CDR3 consists of 14 residues. The CDR3 sequence is CASSVATGGETQYF. CDR3 coding DNA: TGTGCCAGCAGCGTGGCGACAGGGGGGGAGACCCAGTACTTC.

There are many counts of this clonotype. The chain recombines TRBV11-1 with TRBJ2-5, with TRBD2 matching 9 bases. There are 14 residues in the CDR3. Per the germline V gene, CDR1 is SGHAT and CDR2 is FQDESV (reference sequence). V lost 5 bases to trimming and J lost 4 bases; unmatched junction nucleotides: 5. CDR3 region: CASSRVAGVETQYF. The CDR3 region has the DNA TGTGCCAGCAGCCGAGTAGCGGGAGTAGAGACCCAGTACTTC. Supplemented by reference TRBV11-1 and TRBJ2-5, the full variable domain reads EAEVAQSPRYKITEKSQAVAFWCDPISGHATLYWYRQILGQGPELLVQFQDESVVDDSQLPKDRFSAERLKGVDSTLKIQPAELGDSAMYLCASSRVAGVETQYFGPGTRLLVL.

The gene calls are TRBV6-1 and TRBJ2-7; no definite D call. Germline CDR1 reads MNHNS; CDR2 reads SASEGT. The CDR3 sequence is 11 residues long. V dropped 10 bases and J dropped 2 bases, with 9 bases sitting between them. CDR3 bases: TGTGCCACGGACGGAACCTACGAGCAGTACTTC. Translation: CATDGTYEQYF.

The chain combines TRBV12-3 or TRBV12-4 with TRBJ2-7, with 11 nucleotides matching TRBD1. This CDR3 has 12 amino acids. V lost 6 bases to trimming and J lost 12 bases; unmatched junction nucleotides: 7. CDR3 amino acids: CASSHGQGAPYF. DNA for the CDR3: TGTGCCAGCAGCCACGGACAGGGGGCTCCGTACTTC.

Remarks on this clonotype: The junction differs from germline at one of its ends, possibly a read error. The chain links TRBV6-5 to TRBJ1-3; D not resolved. Germline V gives CDR1 MNHEY, CDR2 SVGAGI. The CDR3 totals 13 residues. CDR3 DNA: TGTTCCAGCAGCCGGGTGTCTGGAAACACCATATATTTT. Protein sequence: CSSSRVSGNTIYF.

The chain joins TRBV27 to TRBJ2-3, with 8 bases fitting TRBD2. V lost 8 bases to trimming and J lost 6 bases; unmatched junction nucleotides: 10. The CDR3 covers 14 residues. Germline CDR1 reads MNHEY; CDR2 reads SMNVEV (reference sequence). DNA for the CDR3: TGTGCCAGCCGCCTGGGGACTAGTTCGGATACGCAGTATTTT. Translation: CASRLGTSSDTQYF.

This clonotype appeared a few times. The V call is TRBV13, the J call TRBJ2-5, with 10 positions matching TRBD2. V lost 7 bases, J lost 1 base, and 6 bases stayed unmatched. This CDR3 spans 15 amino acids. The V gene's germline CDR1 is PRHDT and CDR2 FYEKMQ (reference sequence). The CDR3 nucleotides are TGTGCCAGCACCCTAGCGGGAGATCCCCAAGAGACCCAGTACTTC. Protein sequence: CASTLAGDPQETQYF.

This clonotype was counted at least ten times. This sequence joins TRBV7-2 and TRBJ2-3; possible D gene TRBD2, 5 bases. This CDR3 region has 14 residues. Between the trimmed V and J ends, which lost 1 base and 4 bases, there was a span of 9 bases. Germline values: CDR1 SGHTA, CDR2 FQGNSA. The CDR3 nucleotides read TGTGCCAGCAGCTTAGGGGAAGCGGCAGATACGCAGTATTTT. This gives the protein CASSLGEAADTQYF.

The rearrangement joins TRBV7-2 to TRBJ2-2; the match to TRBD2 covers 8 bases. The length of the CDR3 is 15 residues. Germline CDR1 is SGHTA and CDR2 is FQGNSA. Unmatched junction bases numbered 5, after V lost 6 bases and J lost 2 bases. The CDR3 nucleotides read TGTGCCAGCAGTCGTGCGGGGGGAAACACCGGGGAGCTGTTTTTT. Translated: CASSRAGGNTGELFF. Based on the CDR3 plus reference TRBV7-2 and TRBJ2-2, the full variable domain is GAGVSQSPSNKVTEKGKDVELRCDPISGHTALYWYRQSLGQGLEFLIYFQGNSAPDKSGLPSDRFSAERTGGSVSTLTIQRTQQEDSAVYLCASSRAGGNTGELFFGEGSRLTVL.

This clonotype was counted a single time. This chain links TRBV10-3 with TRBJ1-1; 9 bases match TRBD1. Germline lookup yields CDR1 ENHRY and CDR2 SYGVKD. The V segment lost 2 bases and the J segment 4 bases; nucleotides outside the gene matches: 5. CDR3 length: 15 amino acids. The CDR3 protein is CAISEAGTGSTEAFF. CDR3 DNA sequence: TGTGCCATCAGTGAGGCGGGGACAGGGAGCACTGAAGCTTTCTTT.

J is TRBJ2-1 and V is TRBV29-1, with D perhaps assigned TRBD1 or TRBD2 (5 bases each). The germline CDR1 and CDR2 sequences are SQVTM and ANQGSEA. The CDR3 sequence is 12 residues long. Trimming removed 8 bases from V and 6 bases from J, with 14 bases in between. CDR3 sequence reads: CSLLGDRNEQFF. The CDR3 bases are TGCAGCCTACTTGGGGACCGCAATGAGCAGTTCTTC.

This clonotype was counted a few times. The genes are TRBV6-5 and TRBJ2-5; 8 nucleotides match TRBD2. Germline loops: CDR1 MNHEY, CDR2 SVGAGI. Trimming took 2 bases from V and 11 from J; bases not matched to a gene: 13. The CDR3 runs to 15 residues. The CDR3 coding sequence is TGTGCCAGCAGTTACGGACTAGCTTTGACCGCGTCTCAGTACTTC. This translates into CASSYGLALTASQYF.

J is TRBJ1-6 and V is TRBV5-1, with D unresolved. V shed 0 bases and J shed 13 bases, with 14 bases lying between them. CDR3 length: 14 amino acids. Germline-derived CDR1 and CDR2 are SGHRS and YFSETQ. CDR3 region: CASSLEDAPGPLHF. DNA of the CDR3: TGCGCCAGCAGCTTGGAGGACGCCCCTGGCCCCCTCCACTTT.

In this sample, this clonotype turned up a few times. This chain links TRBV2 with TRBJ2-3; 13 nucleotides align to TRBD2. CDR3 size: 17 residues. The V segment lost 9 bases and the J segment 13 bases; nucleotides outside the gene matches: 22. Germline V gives CDR1 SNHLY, CDR2 FYNNEI. The chain's CDR3 is CASLVPSGTSGRATKYF. As DNA, the CDR3 is TGTGCCAGTCTTGTCCCCTCCGGTACTAGCGGGAGGGCCACGAAGTATTTT.

This clonotype occurred once. The rearrangement links TRBV11-2 to TRBJ2-3, with D perhaps matching TRBD1 (5 bases). From germline, CDR1 is SGHAT and CDR2 FQNNGV. CDR3 size: 15 residues. The V end was cut by 6 bases, the J end by 2 bases, with 15 bases between. CDR3 nucleotide sequence: TGTGCCAGCAGTTATAGGGTCGGACACACAGATACGCAGTATTTT. Amino acid sequence: CASSYRVGHTDTQYF.

As regards this clonotype: At one boundary the junction diverges from the germline segment, which might be a read error. The rearrangement links TRBV3-1 to TRBJ2-7; possibly TRBD1 or TRBD2 for D (5 bases each). This CDR3 spans 15 amino acids. Germline assignment: CDR1 LGHDT and CDR2 YNNKEL (reference sequence). CDR3 bases: TGTGCCAACAGCCCTGCCGGGGCGGCTACCTACGAGCAGTACTTC. Encoded protein: CANSPAGAATYEQYF.